This TCR beta chain was identified during a study of cytomegalovirus exposure and HLA in healthy donors. On the study more broadly: Samples from HLA-typed donors yielded about 85 million unique TCRs in an early data release.

In the case of this clone: What it binds is not known.

Study-wide results and limits: Over 150 TCR beta chains were listed as cytomegalovirus-associated. In an earlier analysis, most TCR beta V segments were productive about 87% or about 30% of the time. Under in vitro conditions, a few CMV-associated chains were confirmed as specific for CMV antigens.

A multiplex PCR was run with 60 Vbeta primers and 13 Jbeta primers. Only in-frame clones appear in the TCRdb table, and some are missing; sequencing was by immunoSEQ multiplex PCR. The data show approximately 170,000 clones, about 69% seen once. This clonotype was obtained from a man aged 30 to 45 in good health and CMV-seropositive. Sample: PBMCs.

The CDR3 DNA sequence: TGTGCCAGCAGCTTAGCAGGGCACCAAGAGACCCAGTACTTC. The encoded protein is CASSLAGHQETQYF. This rearrangement joins TRBV11-2 to TRBJ2-5; possible D gene TRBD1, 5 bases. V was trimmed by 1 base and J by 0 bases, leaving 6 bases between them. Germline V gene data show CDR1 as SGHAT and CDR2 as FQNNGV. CDR3 length equals 14 residues. Using reference TRBV11-2 and TRBJ2-5 for the parts outside the CDR3, the full variable domain is EAGVAQSPRYKIIEKRQSVAFWCNPISGHATLYWYQQILGQGPKLLIQFQNNGVVDDSQLPKDRFSAERLKGVDSTLKIQPAKLEDSAVYLCASSLAGHQETQYFGPGTRLLVL.